This T cell receptor beta chain was recorded in a study of CXCR3-negative and CXCR3-positive naive CD8 T cells. The study's findings and limits: CXCR3-positive naive cells had more hydrophobic TRB CDR3s than CXCR3-negative naive cells.

Notes on this clonotype: Its antigen remains unidentified.

Germline CDR1 is SEHNR and CDR2 is FQNEAQ (reference sequence). The CDR3 runs to 15 residues. The libraries of TRB cDNA were constructed through 5' RACE using UMI labels. TCRdb reworked the 5' RACE reads into one entry per CDR3 protein, no DNA. The table counts roughly 110,000 distinct CDR3 sequences; more than 0.3% lies in the top ten. The sequenced sample consisted of naive CXCR3+ CD8+ T cells from blood. This sample's subset: CD45RO-CCR7+CD27+CD95- naive CD8+ T cells expressing CXCR3 (TNR3+). This receptor was identified in a human donor in good health. Some clones in this sample may be carry-over from other donors' samples. This chain joins TRBV7-9 and TRBJ2-5; the D call of TRBD2 rests on TCRdb alone, since no DNA is present to check it. CDR3 sequence: CASSRAPGGREAQYF.